These 20 T cell receptor beta chains were all obtained from the same sample, sequenced in a study of Ad26.COV2.S vaccination and SARS-CoV-2 variants. Treatment defined: roughly 20 received Ad26.COV2.S at low or high dose, single or two shots; several received placebo; per-sample allocation not given. The samples were gathered on day 63 after the first injection of vaccine or placebo. Clones were read by immunoSEQ multiplex PCR, and TCRdb kept only the in-frame ones, dropping some. The profile shows 350,000 to 400,000 clones, less than 90% of them singletons. The material sequenced was peripheral blood, taken in a trial of Ad26.COV2.S vaccine versus placebo. These receptors came from a person aged 18-65 years who received the Ad26.COV2.S COVID-19 vaccine or a placebo.

The chain recombines TRBV18 with TRBJ1-6; 10 bases are shared with TRBD1. Looked up from germline, CDR1 is KGHSH and CDR2 is LQKENI. This CDR3 has 16 residues. Unmatched junction bases numbered 7, after V lost 3 bases and J lost 8 bases. This CDR3 reads CASSPYSGTGDSPLHF. The CDR3, as DNA: TGTGCCAGCTCACCGTATTCCGGGACAGGGGATTCACCCCTCCACTTT. The full variable domain, completed using reference TRBV18 and TRBJ1-6, is NAGVMQNPRHLVRRRGQEARLRCSPMKGHSHVYWYRQLPEEGLKFMVYLQKENIIDESGMPKERFSAEFPKEGPSILRIQQVVRGDSAAYFCASSPYSGTGDSPLHFGNGTRLTVT.

This sequence joins TRBV18 and TRBJ2-3, with D perhaps matching TRBD2 (5 bases). Germline V CDR1 and CDR2: KGHSH, LQKENI. V was trimmed by 5 bases and J by 2 bases, leaving 17 bases between them. The CDR3 contains 16 residues. For the CDR3, the DNA is TGTGCCAGCTCAATAGGCAGGTGGGGAGCCACAGATACGCAGTATTTT. Translated: CASSIGRWGATDTQYF.

The gene calls are TRBV19 and TRBJ1-2; no clear D gene. CDR3 length equals 14 residues. V shed 3 bases and J shed 2 bases, with 10 bases lying between them. In germline, CDR1 is LNHDA, CDR2 SQIVND (reference sequence). DNA for the CDR3: TGTGCCAGTAGTATTAAATCGGTGAACTATGGCTACACCTTC. Protein product: CASSIKSVNYGYTF.

This clone has a handful of counts. The chain combines TRBV4-1 with TRBJ1-1; D is perhaps TRBD1 (5 bases). The V end was cut by 0 bases, the J end by 6 bases, with 8 bases between. CDR1 MGHRA and CDR2 YSYEKL come from the germline V gene. This CDR3 has 13 amino acids. The CDR3 DNA is TGCGCCAGCAGCCAAGAGATGGGGGCTGAAGCTTTCTTT. This encodes CASSQEMGAEAFF.

This clone was seen just once. This chain links TRBV2 with TRBJ1-1, with D maybe TRBD1 (6 bases). Germline CDR1 is SNHLY and CDR2 is FYNNEI. The CDR3 has 13 amino acids. Trimming stripped 8 bases from V and 7 bases from J, with 17 bases between. CDR3 DNA: TGTGCCAGCGCCCTTGAGGGGGTAGGTGAAGCTTTCTTT. Translating it yields CASALEGVGEAFF.

V usage is TRBV7-2 and J usage is TRBJ2-7; TRBD2 agrees at 13 bases. The CDR3 is 14 amino acids. J was trimmed by 2 bases and V by 5 bases; bases with no gene match: 0. Germline V gene data show CDR1 as SGHTA and CDR2 as FQGNSA. CDR3 DNA sequence: TGTGCCAGCAGCACTAGCGGGGGGGCCTACGAGCAGTACTTC. This gives the protein CASSTSGGAYEQYF.

The chain combines TRBV12-5 with TRBJ1-2; D is unresolved. V was trimmed by 5 bases and J by 1 base, leaving 14 bases between them. The CDR3 loop spans 15 amino acids. CDR1 and CDR2 (germline): LGHNT, FRNRAP. CDR3 protein: CASGRDGEFNYGYTF. In DNA form, the CDR3 reads TGTGCTAGTGGTCGCGACGGTGAATTTAACTATGGCTACACCTTC.

V gene TRBV7-6 combines with J gene TRBJ1-4; no reliable D call. This CDR3 is built from 15 residues. Per the germline V gene, CDR1 is SGHVS and CDR2 is FNYEAQ. V lost 5 bases to trimming and J lost 8 bases, with 18 bases between them. In DNA, the CDR3 is TGTGCCAGCAGCCTCACTCTTGGACCCTGGGAAAAACTGTTTTTT. This translates into CASSLTLGPWEKLFF.

The rearrangement uses TRBV20-1 and TRBJ2-3; 7 bases match TRBD2. V was clipped by 3 bases and J by 5 bases; unmatched bases: 14. This CDR3 region has 16 residues. Per germline, CDR1 DFQATT and CDR2 SNEGSKA (reference sequence). CDR3 residues: CSASFRVRGEEDTQYF. The CDR3 bases are TGCAGTGCTAGTTTTAGGGTACGGGGGGAGGAAGATACGCAGTATTTT.

The chain employs TRBV4-1 and TRBJ2-2; D is possibly TRBD1 (6 bases). V gave up 3 bases and J gave up 3 bases, with 17 bases separating them. CDR1 is MGHRA and CDR2 is YSYEKL in the germline V gene. The CDR3 has 17 residues. The CDR3, as DNA: TGCGCCAGCAGCCACCACCGAGACAGGTTCTACACCGGGGAGCTGTTTTTT. This codes for CASSHHRDRFYTGELFF.

J is TRBJ2-1 and V is TRBV18; 7 bases align to TRBD1. Germline V gene data show CDR1 as KGHSH and CDR2 as LQKENI. The CDR3 length is 16 residues. Trimming removed 3 bases from V and 2 bases from J; junction bases left unmatched: 7. For the CDR3, the DNA is TGTGCCAGCTCACCCCAAGGGGGCCCGACCTACAATGAGCAGTTCTTC. This encodes CASSPQGGPTYNEQFF.

V usage is TRBV7-9 and J usage is TRBJ2-4, with unresolved D. This CDR3 is built from 17 residues. Germline V gives CDR1 SEHNR, CDR2 FQNEAQ (reference sequence). V lost 4 bases and J 0 bases, leaving 16 bases between the germline ends. CDR3 sequence: CASSSHKGPRAKNIQYF. The CDR3 bases are TGTGCCAGCAGCTCCCACAAAGGGCCCCGAGCCAAAAACATTCAGTACTTC.

V usage is TRBV10-3 and J usage is TRBJ2-3, with TRBD2 matching over 13 bases. Germline loops: CDR1 ENHRY, CDR2 SYGVKD. V was clipped by 2 bases and J by 3 bases; unmatched bases: 2. The CDR3 contains 16 residues. For the CDR3, the DNA is TGTGCCATCAGTGAGGGGACTAGCGGGGTAACAGATACGCAGTATTTT. The encoded protein is CAISEGTSGVTDTQYF.

This rearrangement joins TRBV7-9 to TRBJ1-6, with 10 bases identical to TRBD1. The CDR3 loop spans 15 amino acids. The ends lost 1 base at V and 7 bases at J; junction bases unmatched: 1. In germline, CDR1 is SEHNR, CDR2 FQNEAQ (reference sequence). The CDR3 nucleotides read TGTGCCAGCAGCTTAGGGGGACAGGGGAATTCACCCCTCCACTTT. Protein: CASSLGGQGNSPLHF.

V gene TRBV18 combines with J gene TRBJ1-1, with D unclear. The germline V and J ends were trimmed by 3 bases and 5 bases, with 13 bases remaining between them. The CDR3 has 14 amino acids. The germline gives CDR1 KGHSH, CDR2 LQKENI. The CDR3 loop is CASSPAGAGTEAFF. The CDR3 nucleotides read TGTGCCAGCTCACCGGCAGGAGCGGGAACTGAAGCTTTCTTT.

V is TRBV7-2 and J is TRBJ2-3, with a tentative D call TRBD2 (6 bases). Germline V gene lookup returns CDR1 SGHTA and CDR2 FQGNSA. V lost 2 bases, J lost 0 bases, and 21 bases lay in between. CDR3 size: 19 residues. The CDR3 bases are TGTGCCAGCAGCTTACCTAGTAGCGGATATGGGGGAAGCACAGATACGCAGTATTTT. The encoded protein is CASSLPSSGYGGSTDTQYF.

The chain employs TRBV5-1 and TRBJ2-1, with 8 nucleotides matching TRBD1. The CDR3 runs 16 residues. J gave up 6 bases and V 1 base, and 9 bases lay outside the gene matches. In germline, CDR1 is SGHRS, CDR2 YFSETQ. The CDR3 DNA sequence: TGCGCCAGCAGCTTGACCGGGACAGGCAAGATCAATGAGCAGTTCTTC. This sequence encodes CASSLTGTGKINEQFF.

This chain uses TRBV20-1 with TRBJ2-7, with 9 bases lining up with TRBD1. Per germline, CDR1 DFQATT and CDR2 SNEGSKA (reference sequence). Germline trimming cut 0 bases from V and 10 bases from J; bases unmatched to any gene: 1. This CDR3 region has 11 residues. The CDR3 sequence: CSAREDRGQYF. The CDR3 DNA follows: TGCAGTGCTAGAGAGGACAGGGGACAGTACTTC.

As concerns this clone: The identical CDR3 is also encoded by other nucleotide sequences in the sample. This chain links TRBV20-1 with TRBJ2-2; D ambiguous. Germline values: CDR1 DFQATT, CDR2 SNEGSKA (reference sequence). The CDR3 spans 11 residues. Trimming removed 3 bases from V and 6 bases from J, with 5 bases in between. CDR3 bases: TGCAGTGCTAGTAGGGCCGGGGAGCTGTTTTTT. Its translation: CSASRAGELFF.

The chain links TRBV4-1 to TRBJ1-1; tentative D call: TRBD1 (5 bases). V was trimmed by 6 bases and J by 2 bases, leaving 16 bases between them. Germline values: CDR1 MGHRA, CDR2 YSYEKL. The CDR3 runs 15 residues. CDR3 loop: CASRSWQGPNTEAFF. CDR3 nucleotide sequence: TGCGCCAGCAGGTCCTGGCAGGGCCCTAACACTGAAGCTTTCTTT.